The TCR beta chain described here comes from a study of CD8 T cells in ankylosing spondylitis. General study points: Those disease-linked clones were CD8+; they were also relatively rare in peripheral blood. Some of these motif variants have turned up before, in reports on reactive arthritis synovial fluid and blood. Within ankylosing spondylitis blood, a TCR beta motif made up of several highly homologous variants appeared to be characteristic. Within matched ankylosing spondylitis synovial fluid, disease-linked clones were reportedly significantly enriched.

Of note for this clonotype: Its target is not known.

As the method for making TCR beta libraries, quantitative 5'-RACE with molecular barcodes was used. TCRdb independently ran MiXCR on the 5' RACE reads; one entry per CDR3 protein. The table shows over 200,000 distinct CDR3 sequences, with around 20% occurring only once. The germline CDR1 and CDR2 sequences are SQVTM and ANQGSEA. The CDR3 is 12 residues long. Trimming stripped 2 bases from V and 3 bases from J, with 5 bases between. The V and J genes are TRBV29-1 and TRBJ2-1; D gene uncertain. The receptor was isolated from a male donor with ankylosing spondylitis. The specimen sequenced was blood, either unsorted or a sorted T cell fraction (not recorded which). This chain's CDR3 is CSVESDYNEQFF. The CDR3 region has the DNA TGCAGCGTTGAAAGTGACTACAATGAGCAGTTCTTC.